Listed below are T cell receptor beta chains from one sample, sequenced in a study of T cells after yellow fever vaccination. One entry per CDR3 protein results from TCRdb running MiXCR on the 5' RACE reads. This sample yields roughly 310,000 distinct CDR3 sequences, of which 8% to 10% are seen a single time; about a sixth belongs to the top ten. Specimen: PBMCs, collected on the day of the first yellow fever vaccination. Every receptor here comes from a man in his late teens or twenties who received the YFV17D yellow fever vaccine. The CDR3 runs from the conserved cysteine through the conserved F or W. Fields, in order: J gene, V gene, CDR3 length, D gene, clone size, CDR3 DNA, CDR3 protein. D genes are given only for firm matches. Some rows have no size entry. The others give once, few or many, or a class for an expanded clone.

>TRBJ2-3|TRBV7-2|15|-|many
TGTGCCAGCAGCCCGAACCAGAGATTACCCCCCGGGACGTATTTT
CASSPNQRLPPGTYF
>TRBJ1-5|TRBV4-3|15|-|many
TGCGCCAGCAGCCAAGAGGGCGCCGGCAATCAGCCCCAGCATTTT
CASSQEGAGNQPQHF
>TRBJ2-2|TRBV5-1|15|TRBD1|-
TGCGCCAGCAGCCGAGTAGGACAGGGAACCGGGGAGCTGTTTTTT
CASSRVGQGTGELFF
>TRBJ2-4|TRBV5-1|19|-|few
TGCGCCAGCAGCACCCCGGACGATGGGACACCGCTAGCCAAAAACATTCAGTACTTC
CASSTPDDGTPLAKNIQYF
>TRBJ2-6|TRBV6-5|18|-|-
TGTGCCAGCAGTTACTCGCTGAGGGCGACCCCTGGAGCCAACGTCCTGACTTTC
CASSYSLRATPGANVLTF
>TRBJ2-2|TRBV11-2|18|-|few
TGTGCCAGCAGCCAACTCTCTTCGGGGGCCCTGAACACCGGGGAGCTGTTTTTT
CASSQLSSGALNTGELFF
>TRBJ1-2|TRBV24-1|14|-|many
TGTGCCACCAGTGACCTCCCGGAGGATCATGGCTACACCTTC
CATSDLPEDHGYTF
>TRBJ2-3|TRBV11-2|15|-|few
TGTGCCAGCAGCTTAGTTGGGGGGAGCACAGATACGCAGTATTTT
CASSLVGGSTDTQYF
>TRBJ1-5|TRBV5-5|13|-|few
TGTGCCAGCAGCTTGGCCATGGGGACGCCCCAGCATTTT
CASSLAMGTPQHF
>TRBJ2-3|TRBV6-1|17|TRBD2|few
TGTGCCAGCAGCCAAGGACTAGCGGGGGCCCCGGGGGATACGCAGTATTTT
CASSQGLAGAPGDTQYF
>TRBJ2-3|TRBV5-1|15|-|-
TGCGCCAGCAGCTTGGCAGCAGCAAGCACAGATACGCAGTATTTT
CASSLAAASTDTQYF
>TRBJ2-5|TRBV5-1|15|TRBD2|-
TGCGCCACGAAGGAGGCTAGCGGGTCCGGTGAGACCCAGTACTTC
CATKEASGSGETQYF
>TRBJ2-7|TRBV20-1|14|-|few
TGCAGTGCCAGACCACGGCTGGGGTCTCTCGAGCAGTACTTC
CSARPRLGSLEQYF
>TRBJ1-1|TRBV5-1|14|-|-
TGCGCCAGCAGCCCCGGGACTCAAATCACTGAAGCTTTCTTT
CASSPGTQITEAFF
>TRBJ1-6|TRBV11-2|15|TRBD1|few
TGTGCCAGCAGTTTTTACAGGGGGAGGAATTCACCCCTCCACTTT
CASSFYRGRNSPLHF
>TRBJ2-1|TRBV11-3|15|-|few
TGTGCCAGCAGCTACCCCCCGACAGGCTACAATGAGCAGTTCTTC
CASSYPPTGYNEQFF
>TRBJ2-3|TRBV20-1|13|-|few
TGCAGTGCTAGAACTACTGGTACAGATACGCAGTATTTT
CSARTTGTDTQYF
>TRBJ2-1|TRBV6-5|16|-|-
TGTGCCAGCAGTTCCACCAACTTGTTTGGGTACAATGAGCAGTTCTTC
CASSSTNLFGYNEQFF
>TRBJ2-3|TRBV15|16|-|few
TGTGCCACCAGCAGAGATGGGGACTCCCGCACAGATACGCAGTATTTT
CATSRDGDSRTDTQYF
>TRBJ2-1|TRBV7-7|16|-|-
TGTGCTAGCAGCTTAGATCGAGTCGGATCCGGCAGTGAGCAGTTCTTC
CASSLDRVGSGSEQFF
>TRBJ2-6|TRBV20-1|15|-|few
TGCAGTGCAAGCGGACCCAACTCTGGGGCCAACGTCCTGACTTTC
CSASGPNSGANVLTF
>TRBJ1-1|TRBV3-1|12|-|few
TGTGCCAGCAGCCAAATTGTCGGGGAAGCTTTCTTT
CASSQIVGEAFF
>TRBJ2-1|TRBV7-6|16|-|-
TGTGCCAGCAGCTCCCGACTAGACAGCTCCTACAATGAGCAGTTCTTC
CASSSRLDSSYNEQFF
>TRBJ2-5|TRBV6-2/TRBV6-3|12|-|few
TGTGCCAGCAGTTACTCAGAGAGGGGCCAGTACTTC
CASSYSERGQYF
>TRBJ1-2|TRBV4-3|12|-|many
TGCGCCAGCAGCCAAGGAGAATATGGCTACACCTTC
CASSQGEYGYTF
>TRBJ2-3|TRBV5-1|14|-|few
TGCGCCAGCAGCTTGGCTCAGTACACAGATACGCAGTATTTT
CASSLAQYTDTQYF
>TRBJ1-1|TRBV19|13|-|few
TGTGCCAGTACCTACCGACTGAACACTGAAGCTTTCTTT
CASTYRLNTEAFF
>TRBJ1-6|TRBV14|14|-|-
TGTGCCAGCAGCCAGACTTGGAATAATTCACCCCTCCACTTT
CASSQTWNNSPLHF
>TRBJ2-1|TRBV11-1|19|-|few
TGTGCCAGCAGCTTAGATGAGCCAGGGGGGAGGTCGGGAATGTATGAGCAGTTCTTC
CASSLDEPGGRSGMYEQFF
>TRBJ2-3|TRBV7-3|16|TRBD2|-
TGTGCCAGCAGCCCGCGACTAGCGGCGAACACAGATACGCAGTATTTT
CASSPRLAANTDTQYF
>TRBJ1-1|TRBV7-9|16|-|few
TGTGCCAGCAGCTTCATACTGGGCCTTACGGACACTGAAGCTTTCTTT
CASSFILGLTDTEAFF
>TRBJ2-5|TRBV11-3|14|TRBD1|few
TGTGCCAGCAGCCCAGGGACAGCTAAAGAGACCCAGTACTTC
CASSPGTAKETQYF
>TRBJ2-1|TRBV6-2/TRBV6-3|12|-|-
TGTGCCAGCAGTTACGAGCCAGGTGAGCAGTTCTTC
CASSYEPGEQFF
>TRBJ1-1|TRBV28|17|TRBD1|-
TGTGCCAGCAGTCCGGCCGGGACAGGGATTTTGAACACTGAAGCTTTCTTT
CASSPAGTGILNTEAFF
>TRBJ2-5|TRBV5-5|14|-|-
TGTGCCAGCAGCTTAGACAGAACTGGTCGGACCCAGTACTTC
CASSLDRTGRTQYF
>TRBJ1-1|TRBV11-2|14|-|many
TGTGCCAGCAGCTTAGAGCAGGGGCTCACTGAAGCTTTCTTT
CASSLEQGLTEAFF
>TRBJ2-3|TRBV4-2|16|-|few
TGTGCCAGCAGCCAAGATGGAGGGGGCGGAGCAGATACGCAGTATTTT
CASSQDGGGGADTQYF
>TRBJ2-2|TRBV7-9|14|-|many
TGTGCCAGCAGTTTTACAGCCCCGGGCGGGGAGCTGTTTTTT
CASSFTAPGGELFF
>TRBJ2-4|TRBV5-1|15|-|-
TGCGCCAGCACGCCAGGGGTGGGAGCCAAAAACATTCAGTACTTC
CASTPGVGAKNIQYF
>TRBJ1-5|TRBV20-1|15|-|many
TGCAGTGCTCGTCAGGGGACGAGCAGCAATCAGCCCCAGCATTTT
CSARQGTSSNQPQHF
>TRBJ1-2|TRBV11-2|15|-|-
TGTGCCAGCAGCTTAGATACCACGAAGAGCTATGGCTACACCTTC
CASSLDTTKSYGYTF
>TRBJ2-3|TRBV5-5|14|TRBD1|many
TGTGCCACCGGGACAGGGAATGGCGCAGATACGCAGTATTTT
CATGTGNGADTQYF
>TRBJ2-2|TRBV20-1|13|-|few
TGCAGTGCTAGACTTCCCGGGACAGGGGAGCTGTTTTTT
CSARLPGTGELFF
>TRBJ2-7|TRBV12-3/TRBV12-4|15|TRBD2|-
TGTGCCAGCAGCCCTGGACTAGCGGGCCTCTACGAGCAGTACTTC
CASSPGLAGLYEQYF
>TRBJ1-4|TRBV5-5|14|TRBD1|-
TGTGCCAGCAGCTACCCGGACAGGAATGAAAAACTGTTTTTT
CASSYPDRNEKLFF